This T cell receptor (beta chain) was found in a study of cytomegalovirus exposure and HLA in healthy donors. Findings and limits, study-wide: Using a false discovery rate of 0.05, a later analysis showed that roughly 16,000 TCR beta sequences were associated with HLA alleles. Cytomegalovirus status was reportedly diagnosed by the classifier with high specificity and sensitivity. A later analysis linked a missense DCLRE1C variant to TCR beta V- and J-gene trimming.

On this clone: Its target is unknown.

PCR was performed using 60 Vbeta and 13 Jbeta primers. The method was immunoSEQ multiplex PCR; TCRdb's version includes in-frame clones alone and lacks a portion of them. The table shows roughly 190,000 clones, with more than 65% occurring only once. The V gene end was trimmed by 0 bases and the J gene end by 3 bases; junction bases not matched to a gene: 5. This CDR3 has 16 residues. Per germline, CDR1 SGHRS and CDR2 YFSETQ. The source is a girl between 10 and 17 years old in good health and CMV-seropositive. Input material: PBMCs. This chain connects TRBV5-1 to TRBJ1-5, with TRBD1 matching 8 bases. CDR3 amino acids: CASSLGQGPTNQPQHF. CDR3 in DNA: TGCGCCAGCAGCTTGGGACAGGGGCCGACCAATCAGCCCCAGCATTTT.